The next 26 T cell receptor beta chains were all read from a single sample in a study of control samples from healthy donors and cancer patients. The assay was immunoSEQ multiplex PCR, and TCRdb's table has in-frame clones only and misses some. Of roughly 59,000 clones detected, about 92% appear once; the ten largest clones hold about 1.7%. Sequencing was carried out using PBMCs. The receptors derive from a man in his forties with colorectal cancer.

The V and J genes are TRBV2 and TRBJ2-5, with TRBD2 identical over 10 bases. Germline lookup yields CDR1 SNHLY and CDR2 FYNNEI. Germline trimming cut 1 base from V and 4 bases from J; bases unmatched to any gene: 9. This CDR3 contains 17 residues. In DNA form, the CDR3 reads TGTGCCAGCAGTGAAGGGAGGAGGAGCGGGGGGGCAGAGACCCAGTACTTC. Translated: CASSEGRRSGGAETQYF.

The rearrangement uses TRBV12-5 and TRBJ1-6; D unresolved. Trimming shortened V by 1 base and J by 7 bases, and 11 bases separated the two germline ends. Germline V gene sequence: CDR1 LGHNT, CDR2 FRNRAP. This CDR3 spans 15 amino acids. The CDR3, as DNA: TGTGCTAGTGGTTTGGAGACCGGTAGCAATTCACCCCTCCACTTT. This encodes CASGLETGSNSPLHF. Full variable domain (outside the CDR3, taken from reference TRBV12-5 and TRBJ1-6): DARVTQTPRHKVTEMGQEVTMRCQPILGHNTVFWYRQTMMQGLELLAYFRNRAPLDDSGMPKDRFSAEMPDATLATLKIQPSEPRDSAVYFCASGLETGSNSPLHFGNGTRLTVT.

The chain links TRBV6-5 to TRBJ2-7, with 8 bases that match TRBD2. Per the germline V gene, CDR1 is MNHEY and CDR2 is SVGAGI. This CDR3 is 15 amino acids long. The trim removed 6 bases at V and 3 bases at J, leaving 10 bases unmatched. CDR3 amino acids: CASRVGSSGYYEQYF. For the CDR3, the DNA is TGTGCCAGCAGGGTAGGCTCTAGCGGGTACTACGAGCAGTACTTC.

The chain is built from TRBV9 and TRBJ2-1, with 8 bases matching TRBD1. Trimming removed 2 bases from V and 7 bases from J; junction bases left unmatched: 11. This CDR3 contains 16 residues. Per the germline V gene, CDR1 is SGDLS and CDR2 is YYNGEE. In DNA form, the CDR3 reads TGTGCCAGCAGCGTCCTCGGACAGGGTAAAGGTAATGAGCAGTTCTTC. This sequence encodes CASSVLGQGKGNEQFF.

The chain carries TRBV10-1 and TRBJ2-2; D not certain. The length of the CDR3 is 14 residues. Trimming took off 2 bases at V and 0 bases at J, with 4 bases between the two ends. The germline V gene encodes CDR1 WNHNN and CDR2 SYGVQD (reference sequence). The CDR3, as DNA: TGCGCCAGCAGTGAGCCAGCGAACACCGGGGAGCTGTTTTTT. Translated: CASSEPANTGELFF.

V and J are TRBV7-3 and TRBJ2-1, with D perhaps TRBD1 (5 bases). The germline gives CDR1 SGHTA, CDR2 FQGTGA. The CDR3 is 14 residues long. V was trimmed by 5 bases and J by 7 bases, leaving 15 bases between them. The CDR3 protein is CASSLATEQNEQFF. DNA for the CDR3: TGTGCCAGCAGCCTGGCGACAGAACAGAATGAGCAGTTCTTC.

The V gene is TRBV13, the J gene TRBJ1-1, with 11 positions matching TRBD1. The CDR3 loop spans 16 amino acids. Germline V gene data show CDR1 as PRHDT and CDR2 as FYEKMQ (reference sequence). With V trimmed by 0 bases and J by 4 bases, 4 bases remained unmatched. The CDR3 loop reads CASSLGDRGPVTEAFF. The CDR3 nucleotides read TGTGCCAGCAGCTTAGGGGACAGGGGGCCGGTCACTGAAGCTTTCTTT.

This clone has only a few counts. The CDR3: CASSLAPGTGGGYTF. CDR3 in DNA: TGTGCCAGCAGCCTAGCTCCCGGGACAGGGGGTGGCTACACCTTC. V usage is TRBV7-3 and J usage is TRBJ1-2; 11 bases agree with TRBD1. This CDR3 is 15 amino acids long. The germline gives CDR1 SGHTA, CDR2 FQGTGA. J gave up 7 bases and V 5 bases, and 9 bases lay outside the gene matches.

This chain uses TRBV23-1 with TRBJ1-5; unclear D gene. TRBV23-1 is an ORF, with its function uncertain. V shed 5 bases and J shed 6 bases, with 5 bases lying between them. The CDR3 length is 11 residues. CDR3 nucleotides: TGCGCCAGCAGTAAAGGTCAGCCCCAGCATTTT. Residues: CASSKGQPQHF.

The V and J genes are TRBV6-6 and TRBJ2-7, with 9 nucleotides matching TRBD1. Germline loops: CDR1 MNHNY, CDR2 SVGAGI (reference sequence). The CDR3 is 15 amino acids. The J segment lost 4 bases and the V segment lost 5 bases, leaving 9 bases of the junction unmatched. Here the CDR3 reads CASSKRTGERYEQYF. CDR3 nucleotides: TGTGCCAGCAGTAAAAGGACAGGGGAAAGGTACGAGCAGTACTTC.

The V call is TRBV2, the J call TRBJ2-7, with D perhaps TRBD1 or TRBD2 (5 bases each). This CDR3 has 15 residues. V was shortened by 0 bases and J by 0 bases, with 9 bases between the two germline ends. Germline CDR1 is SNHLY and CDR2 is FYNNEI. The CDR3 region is CASSEARGSSYEQYF. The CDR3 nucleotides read TGTGCCAGCAGTGAAGCACGGGGCTCCTCCTACGAGCAGTACTTC.

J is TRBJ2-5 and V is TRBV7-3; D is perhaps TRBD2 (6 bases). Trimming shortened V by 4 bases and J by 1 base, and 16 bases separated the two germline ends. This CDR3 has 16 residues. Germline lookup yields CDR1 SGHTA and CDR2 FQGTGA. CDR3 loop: CASSSGLLRVQETQYF. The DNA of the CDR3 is TGTGCCAGCAGCTCGGGACTCCTGAGGGTCCAAGAGACCCAGTACTTC. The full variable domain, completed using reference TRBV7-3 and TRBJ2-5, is GAGVSQTPSNKVTEKGKYVELRCDPISGHTALYWYRQSLGQGPEFLIYFQGTGAADDSGLPNDRFFAVRPEGSVSTLKIQRTERGDSAVYLCASSSGLLRVQETQYFGPGTRLLVL.

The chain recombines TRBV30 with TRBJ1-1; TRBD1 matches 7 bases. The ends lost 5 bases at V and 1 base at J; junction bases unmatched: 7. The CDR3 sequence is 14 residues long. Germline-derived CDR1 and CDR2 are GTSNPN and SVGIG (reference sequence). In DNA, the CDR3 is TGTGCCTGGGTTAAGGGACAGAAGAACACTGAAGCTTTCTTT. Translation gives CAWVKGQKNTEAFF.

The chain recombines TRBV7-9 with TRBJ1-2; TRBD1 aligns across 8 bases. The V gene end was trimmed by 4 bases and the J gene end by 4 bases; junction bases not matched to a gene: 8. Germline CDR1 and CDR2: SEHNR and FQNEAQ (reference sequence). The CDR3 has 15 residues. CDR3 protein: CASSYGQGASYGYTF. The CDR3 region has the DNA TGTGCCAGCAGCTACGGACAGGGAGCTTCCTATGGCTACACCTTC.

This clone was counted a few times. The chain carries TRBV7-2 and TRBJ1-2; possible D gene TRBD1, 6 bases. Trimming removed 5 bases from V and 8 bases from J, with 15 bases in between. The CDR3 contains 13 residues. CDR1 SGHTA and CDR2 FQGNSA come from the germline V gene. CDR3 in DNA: TGTGCCAGCAGCGGGACAAGGGTCGGCGGCTACACCTTC. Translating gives CASSGTRVGGYTF.

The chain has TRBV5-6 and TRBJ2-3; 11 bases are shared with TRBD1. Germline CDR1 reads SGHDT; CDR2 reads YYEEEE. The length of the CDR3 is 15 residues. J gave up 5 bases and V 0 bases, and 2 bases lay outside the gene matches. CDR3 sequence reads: CASSLADRGQDTQYF. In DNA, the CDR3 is TGTGCCAGCAGCTTGGCGGACAGGGGGCAAGATACGCAGTATTTT.

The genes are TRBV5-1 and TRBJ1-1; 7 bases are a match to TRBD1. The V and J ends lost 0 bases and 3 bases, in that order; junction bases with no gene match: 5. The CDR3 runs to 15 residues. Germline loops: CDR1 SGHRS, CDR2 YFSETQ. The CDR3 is CASSLGQGWDTEAFF. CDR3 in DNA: TGCGCCAGCAGCTTGGGACAGGGTTGGGACACTGAAGCTTTCTTT.

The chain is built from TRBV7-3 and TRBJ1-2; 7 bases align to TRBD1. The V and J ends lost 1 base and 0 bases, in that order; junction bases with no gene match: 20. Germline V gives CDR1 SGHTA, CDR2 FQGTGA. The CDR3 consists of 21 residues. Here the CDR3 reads CASSLMGRRQGPITSNYGYTF. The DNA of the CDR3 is TGTGCCAGCAGCTTAATGGGACGGAGACAGGGACCTATAACGTCTAACTATGGCTACACCTTC. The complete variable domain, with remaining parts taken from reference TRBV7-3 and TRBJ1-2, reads GAGVSQTPSNKVTEKGKYVELRCDPISGHTALYWYRQSLGQGPEFLIYFQGTGAADDSGLPNDRFFAVRPEGSVSTLKIQRTERGDSAVYLCASSLMGRRQGPITSNYGYTFGSGTRLTVV.

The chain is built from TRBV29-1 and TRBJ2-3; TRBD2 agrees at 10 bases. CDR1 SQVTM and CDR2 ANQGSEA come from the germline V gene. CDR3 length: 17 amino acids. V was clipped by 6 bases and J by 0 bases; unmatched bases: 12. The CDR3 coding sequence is TGCAGCGTCGAGGGGCCTAGCGGGGGCCTAAGCACAGATACGCAGTATTTT. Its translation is CSVEGPSGGLSTDTQYF.

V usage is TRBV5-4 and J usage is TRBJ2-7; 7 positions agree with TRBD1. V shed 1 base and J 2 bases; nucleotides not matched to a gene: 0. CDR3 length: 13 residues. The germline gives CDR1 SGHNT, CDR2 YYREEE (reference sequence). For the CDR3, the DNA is TGTGCCAGCAGCTTGACAGGGGCCTACGAGCAGTACTTC. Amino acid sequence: CASSLTGAYEQYF.

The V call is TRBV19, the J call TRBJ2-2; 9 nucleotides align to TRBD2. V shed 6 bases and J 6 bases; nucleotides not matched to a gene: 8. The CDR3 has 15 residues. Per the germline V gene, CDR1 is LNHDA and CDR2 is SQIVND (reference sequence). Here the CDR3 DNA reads TGTGCCAGTAGAACACTAGCGGGTGTTTCCGGGGAGCTGTTTTTT. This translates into CASRTLAGVSGELFF.

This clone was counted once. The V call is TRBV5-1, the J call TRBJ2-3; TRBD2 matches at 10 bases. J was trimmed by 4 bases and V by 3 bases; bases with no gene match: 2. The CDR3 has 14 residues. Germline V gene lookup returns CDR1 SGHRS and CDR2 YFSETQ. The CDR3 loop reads CASSSLAGPDTQYF. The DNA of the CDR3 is TGCGCCAGCAGCTCACTAGCGGGGCCAGATACGCAGTATTTT.

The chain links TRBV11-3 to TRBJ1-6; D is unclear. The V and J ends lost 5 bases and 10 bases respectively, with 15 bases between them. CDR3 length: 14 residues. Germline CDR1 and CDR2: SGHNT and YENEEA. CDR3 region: CASSPGNWESPLHF. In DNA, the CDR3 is TGTGCCAGCAGCCCGGGGAATTGGGAGTCACCCCTCCACTTT.

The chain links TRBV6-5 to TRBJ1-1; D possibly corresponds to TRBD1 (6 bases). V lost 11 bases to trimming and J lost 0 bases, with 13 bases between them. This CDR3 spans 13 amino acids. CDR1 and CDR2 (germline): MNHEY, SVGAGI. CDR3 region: CASSRGLNTEAFF. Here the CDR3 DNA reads TGTGCCTCTTCACGGGGGCTGAACACTGAAGCTTTCTTT.

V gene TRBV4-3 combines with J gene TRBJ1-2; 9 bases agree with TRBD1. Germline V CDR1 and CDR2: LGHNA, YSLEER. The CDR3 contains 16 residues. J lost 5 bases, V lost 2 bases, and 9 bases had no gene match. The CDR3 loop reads CASSQRTSGTGYGYTF. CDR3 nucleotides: TGCGCCAGCAGCCAACGCACCTCCGGGACAGGGTATGGCTACACCTTC.

CDR3 nucleotides: TGTGCCAGCAGTTTATACAGGGATACCCCAGATACGCAGTATTTT. It specifies CASSLYRDTPDTQYF. The chain is built from TRBV27 and TRBJ2-3, with D possibly being TRBD1 (6 bases). Germline CDR1 MNHEY, CDR2 SMNVEV (reference sequence). The germline V and J ends were trimmed by 1 base and 4 bases, with 12 bases remaining between them. This CDR3 contains 15 residues.